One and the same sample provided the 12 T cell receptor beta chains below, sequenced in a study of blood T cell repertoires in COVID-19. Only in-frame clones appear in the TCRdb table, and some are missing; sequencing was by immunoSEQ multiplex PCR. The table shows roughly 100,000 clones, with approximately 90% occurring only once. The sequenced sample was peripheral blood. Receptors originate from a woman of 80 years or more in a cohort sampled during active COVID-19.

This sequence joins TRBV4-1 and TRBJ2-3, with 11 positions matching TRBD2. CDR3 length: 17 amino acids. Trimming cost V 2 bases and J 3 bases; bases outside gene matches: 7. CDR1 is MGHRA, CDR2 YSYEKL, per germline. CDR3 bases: TGCGCCAGCAGCCAACCGACTAGCGGGATAGGGACAGATACGCAGTATTTT. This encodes CASSQPTSGIGTDTQYF.

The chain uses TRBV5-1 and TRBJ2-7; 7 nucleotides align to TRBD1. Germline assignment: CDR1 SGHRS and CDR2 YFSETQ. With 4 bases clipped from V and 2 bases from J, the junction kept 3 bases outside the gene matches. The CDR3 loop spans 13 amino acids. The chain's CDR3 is CASSSTGAYEQYF. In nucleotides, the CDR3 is TGCGCCAGCAGCAGTACAGGGGCCTACGAGCAGTACTTC. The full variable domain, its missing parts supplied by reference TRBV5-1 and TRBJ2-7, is KAGVTQTPRYLIKTRGQQVTLSCSPISGHRSVSWYQQTPGQGLQFLFEYFSETQRNKGNFPGRFSGRQFSNSRSEMNVSTLELGDSALYLCASSSTGAYEQYFGPGTRLTVT.

The CDR3 DNA is TGTGCCATCAGTGAGTCTATGGCAGGGGGCCTCAGCGAGCAGTACTTC. Its translation: CAISESMAGGLSEQYF. The chain combines TRBV10-3 with TRBJ2-7; 8 bases are a match to TRBD1. Trimming removed 0 bases from V and 6 bases from J; junction bases left unmatched: 10. This CDR3 region has 16 residues. Germline V gene sequence: CDR1 ENHRY, CDR2 SYGVKD.

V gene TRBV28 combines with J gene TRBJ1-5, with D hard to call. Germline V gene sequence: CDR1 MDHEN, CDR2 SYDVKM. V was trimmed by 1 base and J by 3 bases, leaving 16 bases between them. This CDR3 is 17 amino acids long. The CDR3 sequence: CASSLSTLKAVNQPQHF. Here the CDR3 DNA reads TGTGCCAGCAGTTTATCGACCCTGAAGGCGGTCAATCAGCCCCAGCATTTT.

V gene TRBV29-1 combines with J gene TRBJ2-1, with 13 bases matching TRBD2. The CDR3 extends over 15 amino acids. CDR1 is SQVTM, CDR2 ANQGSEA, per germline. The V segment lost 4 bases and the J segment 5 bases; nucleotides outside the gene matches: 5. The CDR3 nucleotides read TGCAGCGTTGTCACTAGCGGGAGGGAAAACAATGAGCAGTTCTTC. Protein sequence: CSVVTSGRENNEQFF.

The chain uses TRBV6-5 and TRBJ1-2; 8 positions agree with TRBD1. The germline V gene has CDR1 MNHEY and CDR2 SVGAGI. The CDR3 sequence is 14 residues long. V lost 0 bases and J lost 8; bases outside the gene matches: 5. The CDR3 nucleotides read TGTGCCAGCAGTTACTCGGGACAGGCCGGAGGCTACACCTTC. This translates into CASSYSGQAGGYTF.

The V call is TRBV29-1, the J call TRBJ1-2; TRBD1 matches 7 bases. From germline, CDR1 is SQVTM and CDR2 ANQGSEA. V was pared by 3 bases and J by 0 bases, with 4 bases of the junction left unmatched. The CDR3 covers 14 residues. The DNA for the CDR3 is TGCAGCGTTGATATAACAGGGGCTAACTATGGCTACACCTTC. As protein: CSVDITGANYGYTF.

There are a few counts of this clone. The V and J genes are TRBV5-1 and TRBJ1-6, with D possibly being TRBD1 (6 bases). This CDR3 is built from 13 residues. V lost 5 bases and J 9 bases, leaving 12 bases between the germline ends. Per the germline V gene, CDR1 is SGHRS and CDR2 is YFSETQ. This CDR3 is CASRAGEGSPLHF. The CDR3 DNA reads TGCGCCAGCAGGGCAGGGGAGGGTTCACCCCTCCACTTT.

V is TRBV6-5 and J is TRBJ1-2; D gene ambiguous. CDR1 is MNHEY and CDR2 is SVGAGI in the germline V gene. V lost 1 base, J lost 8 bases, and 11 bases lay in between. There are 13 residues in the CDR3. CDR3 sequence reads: CASSYLTPVGYTF. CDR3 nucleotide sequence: TGTGCCAGCAGTTACTTAACCCCGGTAGGCTACACCTTC.

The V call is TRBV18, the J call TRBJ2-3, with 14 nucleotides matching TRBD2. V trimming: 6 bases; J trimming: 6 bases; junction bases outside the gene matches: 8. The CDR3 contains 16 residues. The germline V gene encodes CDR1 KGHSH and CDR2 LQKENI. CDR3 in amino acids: CASSQGTSGSSDTQYF. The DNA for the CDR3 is TGTGCCAGCTCCCAAGGGACTAGCGGGAGCTCGGATACGCAGTATTTT. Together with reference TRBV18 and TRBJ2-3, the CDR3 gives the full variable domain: NAGVMQNPRHLVRRRGQEARLRCSPMKGHSHVYWYRQLPEEGLKFMVYLQKENIIDESGMPKERFSAEFPKEGPSILRIQQVVRGDSAAYFCASSQGTSGSSDTQYFGPGTRLTVL.

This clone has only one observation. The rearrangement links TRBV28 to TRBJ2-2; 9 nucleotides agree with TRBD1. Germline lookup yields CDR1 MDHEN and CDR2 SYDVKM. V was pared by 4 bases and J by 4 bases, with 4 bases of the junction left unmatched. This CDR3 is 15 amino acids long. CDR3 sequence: CASSSGQGSTGELFF. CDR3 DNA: TGTGCCAGCAGTTCCGGACAGGGGAGCACCGGGGAGCTGTTTTTT.

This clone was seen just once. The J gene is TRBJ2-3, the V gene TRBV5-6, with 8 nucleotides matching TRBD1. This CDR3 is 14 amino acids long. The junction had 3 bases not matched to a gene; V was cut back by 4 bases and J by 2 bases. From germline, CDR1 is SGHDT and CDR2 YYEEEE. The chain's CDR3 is CASSRDRNTDTQYF. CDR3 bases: TGTGCCAGCAGCCGGGACAGGAACACAGATACGCAGTATTTT. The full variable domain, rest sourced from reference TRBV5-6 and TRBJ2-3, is DAGVTQSPTHLIKTRGQQVTLRCSPKSGHDTVSWYQQALGQGPQFIFQYYEEEERQRGNFPDRFSGHQFPNYSSELNVNALLLGDSALYLCASSRDRNTDTQYFGPGTRLTVL.